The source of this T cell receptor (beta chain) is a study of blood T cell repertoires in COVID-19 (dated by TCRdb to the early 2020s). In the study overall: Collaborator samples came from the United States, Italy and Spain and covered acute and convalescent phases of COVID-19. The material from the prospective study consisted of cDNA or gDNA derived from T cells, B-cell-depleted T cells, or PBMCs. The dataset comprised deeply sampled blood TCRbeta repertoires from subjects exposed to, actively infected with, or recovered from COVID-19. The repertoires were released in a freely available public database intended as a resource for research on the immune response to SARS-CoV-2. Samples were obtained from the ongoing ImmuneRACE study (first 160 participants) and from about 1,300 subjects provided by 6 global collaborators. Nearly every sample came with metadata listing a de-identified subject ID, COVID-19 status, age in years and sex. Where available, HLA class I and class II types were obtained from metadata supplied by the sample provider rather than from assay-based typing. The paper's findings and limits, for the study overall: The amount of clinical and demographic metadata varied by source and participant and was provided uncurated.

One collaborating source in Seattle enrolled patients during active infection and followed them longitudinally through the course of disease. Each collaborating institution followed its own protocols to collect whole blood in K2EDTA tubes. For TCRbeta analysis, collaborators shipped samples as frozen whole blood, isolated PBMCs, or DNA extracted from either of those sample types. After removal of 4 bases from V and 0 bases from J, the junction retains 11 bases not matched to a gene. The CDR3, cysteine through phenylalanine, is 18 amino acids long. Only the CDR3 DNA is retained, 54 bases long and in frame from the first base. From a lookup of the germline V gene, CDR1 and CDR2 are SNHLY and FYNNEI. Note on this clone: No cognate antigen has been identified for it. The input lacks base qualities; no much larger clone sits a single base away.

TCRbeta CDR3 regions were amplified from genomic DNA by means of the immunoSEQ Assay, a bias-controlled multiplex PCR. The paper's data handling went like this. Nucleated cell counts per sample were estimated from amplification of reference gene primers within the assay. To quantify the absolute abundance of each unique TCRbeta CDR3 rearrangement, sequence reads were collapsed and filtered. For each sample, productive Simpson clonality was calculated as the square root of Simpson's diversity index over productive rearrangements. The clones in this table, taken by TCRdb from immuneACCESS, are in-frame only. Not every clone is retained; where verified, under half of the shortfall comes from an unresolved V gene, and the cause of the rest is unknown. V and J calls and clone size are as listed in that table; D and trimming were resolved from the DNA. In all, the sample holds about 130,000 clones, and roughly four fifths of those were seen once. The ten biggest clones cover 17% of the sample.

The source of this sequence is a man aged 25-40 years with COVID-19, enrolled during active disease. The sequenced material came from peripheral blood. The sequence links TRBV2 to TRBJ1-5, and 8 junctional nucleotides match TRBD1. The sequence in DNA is TGTGCCAGCAGTGGACCCGGGACAGGTAAAGATAGCAATCAGCCCCAGCATTTT. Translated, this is CASSGPGTGKDSNQPQHF.